The T cell receptor (beta chain) described here comes from a study of T cells in Graves' hyperthyroidism and ophthalmopathy. Notes on the study in general: A model of 13 V-J pairs discriminated ophthalmopathy from stable hyperthyroidism.

A remark on this clonotype: Its target is not known.

CDR3 length: 14 amino acids. The ends were cut back, 7 bases at V and 2 bases at J, with 9 bases in the middle. The V gene's germline CDR1 is LNHDA and CDR2 SQIVND (reference sequence). What was amplified from RNA transcripts were TCR beta CDR3 regions. During a first-round RT-PCR of the TCR CDR3, the HTBI primer set was used. TCRdb re-called the multiplex PCR reads with MiXCR, one entry per CDR3 protein. The sample holds about 400,000 distinct CDR3 sequences, more than 13% seen once. This chain connects TRBV19 to TRBJ2-6; maybe TRBD2 (5 bases). The clonotype comes from a woman in her 30s with Graves' hyperthyroidism. Sequences were obtained from blood. CDR3 protein: CASTEGAGANVLTF. DNA of the CDR3: TGTGCCAGTACTGAGGGAGCTGGGGCCAACGTCCTGACTTTC.